The TCR beta chain under discussion was sequenced for a study of blood T cell repertoires in COVID-19 (dated by TCRdb to between 2020 and 2021). Study-wide context: Samples from collaborators originated in the United States, Italy and Spain and spanned both the acute and convalescent phases of COVID-19. The material from the prospective study consisted of cDNA or gDNA derived from T cells, B-cell-depleted T cells, or PBMCs. Deeply sampled blood TCRbeta repertoires from subjects exposed to, actively infected with, or recovered from COVID-19 were included in the dataset. The repertoires were released in a freely available public database intended as a resource for research on the immune response to SARS-CoV-2. Samples came from the ongoing ImmuneRACE study (first 160 participants) plus 1,254 subjects from 6 global collaborators. Sample metadata almost always included a de-identified subject ID, COVID-19 status, age in years and sex. Where HLA class I and class II types were available, the types were taken from metadata supplied by the sample provider, not from assay-based typing.

Study-wide conclusions, independent of this receptor: The quantity of clinical and demographic metadata differed by source and by participant and was supplied without curation.

TCRbeta CDR3 regions were amplified from genomic DNA using the immunoSEQ Assay, a bias-controlled multiplex PCR. From the authors' description of their analysis: Within the assay, amplification of reference gene primers was used to estimate how many nucleated cells each sample contained. To quantify the absolute abundance of each unique TCRbeta CDR3 rearrangement, sequence reads were collapsed and filtered. Productive Simpson clonality was computed per sample as the square root of Simpson's diversity index over productive rearrangements. The clones in this table, taken by TCRdb from immuneACCESS, are in-frame only. Not every clone is retained; where verified, under half of the shortfall comes from an unresolved V gene, and the cause of the rest is unknown. The V and J calls and clone size were taken over from that table, and D and trimming were inferred from the DNA. Present in this sample are roughly 100,000 clones, 88% of which were seen just once. Of the sample, about 3% is held by the ten largest clones.

Each collaborating institution followed its own protocols to collect whole blood in K2EDTA tubes. For TCRbeta analysis, collaborator samples were shipped as frozen whole blood, as isolated PBMCs, or as DNA extracted from either sample type. Including the terminal cysteine and phenylalanine, the CDR3 comprises 14 residues. Kept here is only the CDR3 DNA, which spans 42 bases and is read in frame from base 1. From a lookup of the germline V gene, CDR1 and CDR2 are SGHAT and FQNNGV. Relative to germline, V is 1 base shorter and J is 5 bases shorter, with 9 bases between their ends. With respect to this clone: Which antigen it targets is not known. Base qualities are not provided; no much larger clone lies one nucleotide away.

Recombination connected TRBV11-2 to TRBJ2-1; the D gene lacks a confident call. The sample comprised peripheral blood. The sequence came from a human donor in a cohort sampled during active COVID-19. This receptor carries the CDR3 CASSLVQTNNEQFF. The sequenced DNA is TGTGCCAGCAGCTTAGTTCAGACAAACAATGAGCAGTTCTTC.